The text below deals with one T cell receptor beta chain. The data are from a study of somatic mutations in cytotoxic T cells in rheumatoid arthritis. Study information: Sorted by flow to nearly 100% purity were some V beta antibody-stained T-cell populations, including V beta1+ cells sequenced for TCRB.

The J segment lost 6 bases and the V segment lost 6 bases, leaving 8 bases of the junction unmatched. The CDR3 loop spans 15 amino acids. Germline CDR1 reads SGHVS; CDR2 reads FNYEAQ. Measured with immunoSEQ multiplex PCR; TCRdb has only the in-frame clones, and not every one. Counted here are about 20,000 clones, around 83% occurring once; the ten biggest clones make up approximately 15%. This sequence originates from an adult with rheumatoid arthritis. This rearrangement joins TRBV7-6 to TRBJ2-2; TRBD1 matches at 9 bases. The sequenced sample was CD8+ T cells sorted from blood. The CDR3, as DNA: TGTGCCAGCAGTCCCGGGACAGGGTTGTCCGGGGAGCTGTTTTTT. Its translation: CASSPGTGLSGELFF. The entire variable domain, with the rest obtained from reference TRBV7-6 and TRBJ2-2, is as follows: GAGVSQSPRYKVTKRGQDVALRCDPISGHVSLYWYRQALGQGPEFLTYFNYEAQQDKSGLPNDRFSAERPEGSISTLTIQRTEQRDSAMYRCASSPGTGLSGELFFGEGSRLTVL.